This T cell receptor (beta chain) was sequenced for a study of T-cell memory formation after mild COVID-19. Study-level information: The study found TCR clusters largely donor specific.

5'RACE, which relied on constant-segment primers, yielded TCR alpha and TCR beta cDNA libraries carrying sample barcodes and UMIs. TCRdb redid the calling of the 5' RACE reads with MiXCR, one entry per CDR3 protein. The sample lists around 310,000 distinct CDR3 sequences; approximately 14% were seen once. A word on this clonotype: Its antigen is unknown.

Study results and caveats: Shrinking CD4+ clones resided mostly in CM and EM, and CD8+ ones in EMRA. Second-wave clones with a day 37 peak had unconfirmed SARS-CoV-2 specificity.

This receptor was taken from a man aged 18 to 30 who had mild COVID-19 (a few samples of this study predate the infection). Cell type and time point are not known. Input material: PBMCs or a T cell subset sorted from them (not recorded which).

The CDR3 region has the DNA TGCGCCAGCAGTCGGGAGCTAGCGGAGACCCAGTACTTC. Translation gives CASSRELAETQYF. The chain employs TRBV4-3 and TRBJ2-5; a possible D gene is TRBD2 (6 bases). The CDR3 has 13 amino acids. Germline assignment: CDR1 LGHNA and CDR2 YSLEER. V lost 6 bases and J lost 5, with 13 bases in between.